This T cell receptor (beta chain) was found in a study of shared clonotypes between healthy human individuals. This clone was observed once. Its antigen is not known. The study, taken as a whole, reports: A small donor pool kept down the genetic and exposure-history diversity that was represented. About 5% was the fraction of naive CD4 clonotypes found shared across several donors. The four-donor shared clonotypes exceeded non-shared clonotypes in generation probability, with non-shared ones scoring lower.

CD4+ cells were split into CD45RA+ naive and CD45RA-negative memory subsets. Sequencing used immunoSEQ multiplex PCR; TCRdb keeps in-frame clones, though not all of them. The data contain over a million clones, approximately 97% of them seen just once; the ten biggest clones take up approximately 1.1%. The ends lost 5 bases at V and 2 bases at J; junction bases unmatched: 4. The CDR3 has 15 amino acids. The germline gives CDR1 SGHAT, CDR2 FQNNGV. This clonotype was sampled from a man under 40 in good health. The rearrangement uses TRBV11-2 and TRBJ2-5, with TRBD2 matching over 11 bases. Source material: naive CD4+ T cells sorted from blood. Subset denoted: CD45RA+ positively selected. The CDR3: CASSVGLAGQETQYF. As DNA, the CDR3 is TGTGCCAGCAGCGTCGGACTAGCGGGTCAAGAGACCCAGTACTTC.